This T cell receptor beta chain was captured by sequencing in a study of molecular identifiers for immune sequencing clone quantification. At least ten counts were recorded for this clonotype. Methods described previously, with TCR primers listed, were used for bulk TCR libraries. TCRdb re-derived calls from the PCR reads in MiXCR, one entry per CDR3 protein. This table has 600,000 to 650,000 distinct CDR3 sequences, 15% to 20% appearing once. Germline CDR1 is MNHEY and CDR2 is SMNVEV (reference sequence). The length of the CDR3 is 15 residues. V gave up 8 bases and J gave up 5 bases; unmatched junction bases: 12.

The sample was naive CD8+ T cells from blood, with Jurkat cell RNA spiked in. Stated subset: FACS-sorted CD8+CD4-CCR7+CD45RA+ naive T cells. This TCR was recovered from a human donor in good health. Some libraries in this study had Jurkat cell RNA spiked in. V and J are TRBV27 and TRBJ2-7, with 10 bases that match TRBD1. The CDR3 sequence is CASADPGTGVNEQYF. The CDR3 DNA is TGTGCCAGCGCTGATCCCGGGACAGGGGTTAACGAGCAGTACTTC.